This record covers a single TCR beta chain. Its target is unknown. Sequencing was performed with immunoSEQ multiplex PCR; in TCRdb, only in-frame clones are kept and a portion is missing. The sample records roughly 160,000 clones, 93% being singletons. The data belong to a study of T cell responses to AZD1222 COVID-19 vaccine. After removal of 5 bases from V and 2 bases from J, the junction contained 8 bases not matched to a gene. The germline CDR1 and CDR2 sequences are MNHEY and SMNVEV (reference sequence). This CDR3 region has 17 residues. Overall study findings and caveats: Spike-specific TCR breadth and depth went up after people got two AZD1222 doses.

The chain carries TRBV27 and TRBJ2-6, with TRBD1 matching 8 bases. The receptor's source is an adult in good health. This sample comprised peripheral blood, obtained on day 0 of AZD1222 vaccination. The chain's CDR3 is CASSPRATGAGANVLTF. The CDR3 region has the DNA TGTGCCAGCAGTCCACGAGCGACAGGGGCTGGGGCCAACGTCCTGACTTTC. The complete variable domain, with remaining parts taken from reference TRBV27 and TRBJ2-6, reads EAQVTQNPRYLITVTGKKLTVTCSQNMNHEYMSWYRQDPGLGLRQIYYSMNVEVTDKGDVPEGYKVSRKEKRNFPLILESPSPNQTSLYFCASSPRATGAGANVLTFGAGSRLTVL.